The 5 T cell receptor beta chains below all came from one sample that was sequenced in a study of somatic mutations in cytotoxic T cells in rheumatoid arthritis. Generated by immunoSEQ multiplex PCR, the TCRdb table keeps only in-frame clones and is missing some. Counted here are approximately 30,000 clones, about four fifths occurring once; the ten biggest clones make up over 4%. Sequenced: CD8+ T cells sorted from blood. All receptors come from a man between 45 and 60 years old in good health.

V usage is TRBV9 and J usage is TRBJ1-1, with 8 bases matching TRBD1. There are 16 residues in the CDR3. With V trimmed by 3 bases and J by 4 bases, 11 bases remained unmatched. Germline CDR1 reads SGDLS; CDR2 reads YYNGEE. The CDR3 reads CASSGRTGMDFTEAFF. In DNA, the CDR3 is TGTGCCAGCAGCGGCCGGACAGGGATGGATTTCACTGAAGCTTTCTTT.

The genes are TRBV5-6 and TRBJ2-5; no reliable D call. CDR1 is SGHDT and CDR2 is YYEEEE in the germline V gene. The CDR3 extends over 12 amino acids. V lost 4 bases, J lost 6 bases, and 10 bases lay in between. This CDR3 is CASSGDSQTQYF. The CDR3 bases are TGTGCCAGCAGCGGCGACTCGCAGACCCAGTACTTC.

The chain joins TRBV10-2 to TRBJ2-1; TRBD1 matches at 9 bases. V was pared by 5 bases and J by 3 bases, with 8 bases of the junction left unmatched. The CDR3 length is 16 residues. In germline, CDR1 is WSHSY, CDR2 SAAADI. The CDR3 DNA sequence: TGCGCCAGCAGTCGAAACCGGGACAGGGTCTACAATGAGCAGTTCTTC. Amino acids: CASSRNRDRVYNEQFF.

This clone was detected only once. V usage is TRBV7-9 and J usage is TRBJ2-6; unclear D gene. The CDR3 contains 15 residues. Germline loops: CDR1 SEHNR, CDR2 FQNEAQ (reference sequence). The V end was cut by 6 bases, the J end by 2 bases, with 11 bases between. The chain's CDR3 is CASSVPDPGANVLTF. The CDR3 region has the DNA TGTGCCAGCAGTGTGCCGGACCCTGGGGCCAACGTCCTGACTTTC.

This clone was counted a few times. The chain couples TRBV6-5 to TRBJ1-1; possible D gene TRBD1, 6 bases. V was clipped by 1 base and J by 10 bases, with 13 bases between them. The CDR3 totals 13 residues. Germline assignment: CDR1 MNHEY and CDR2 SVGAGI. CDR3: CASSYLGAHGAFF. The CDR3 nucleotides read TGTGCCAGCAGTTACTTGGGGGCGCACGGAGCTTTCTTT.